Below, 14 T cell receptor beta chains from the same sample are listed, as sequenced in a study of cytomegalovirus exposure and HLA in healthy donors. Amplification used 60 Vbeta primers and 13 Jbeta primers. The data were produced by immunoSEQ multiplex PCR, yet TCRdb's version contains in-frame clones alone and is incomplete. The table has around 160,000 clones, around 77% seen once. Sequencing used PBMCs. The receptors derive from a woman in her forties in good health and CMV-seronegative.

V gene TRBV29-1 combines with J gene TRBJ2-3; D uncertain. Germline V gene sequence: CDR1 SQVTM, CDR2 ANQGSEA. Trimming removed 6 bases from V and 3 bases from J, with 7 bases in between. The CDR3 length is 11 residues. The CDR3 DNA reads TGCAGCGTCGGTTGGACAGATACGCAGTATTTT. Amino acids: CSVGWTDTQYF.

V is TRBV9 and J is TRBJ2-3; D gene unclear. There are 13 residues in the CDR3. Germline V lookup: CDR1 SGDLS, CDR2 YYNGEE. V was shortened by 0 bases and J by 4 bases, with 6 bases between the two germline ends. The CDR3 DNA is TGTGCCAGCAGCGTAGCTCCCCCAGATACGCAGTATTTT. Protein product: CASSVAPPDTQYF.

As DNA, the CDR3 is TGTGCCAGCAGCTTAGTGAGTCAGGGAAACATTCAGTACTTC. Its translation is CASSLVSQGNIQYF. The gene calls are TRBV13 and TRBJ2-4, with a weak D call TRBD1 (5 bases). Germline values: CDR1 PRHDT, CDR2 FYEKMQ (reference sequence). This CDR3 contains 14 residues. Between the trimmed V and J ends, which lost 1 base and 6 bases, there was a span of 10 bases.

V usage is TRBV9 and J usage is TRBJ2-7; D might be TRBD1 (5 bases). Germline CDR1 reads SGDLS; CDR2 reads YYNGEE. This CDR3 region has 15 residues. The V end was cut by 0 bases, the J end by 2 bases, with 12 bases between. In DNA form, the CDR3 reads TGTGCCAGCAGCGTAGGGTCAGGGTGGACCTACGAGCAGTACTTC. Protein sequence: CASSVGSGWTYEQYF.

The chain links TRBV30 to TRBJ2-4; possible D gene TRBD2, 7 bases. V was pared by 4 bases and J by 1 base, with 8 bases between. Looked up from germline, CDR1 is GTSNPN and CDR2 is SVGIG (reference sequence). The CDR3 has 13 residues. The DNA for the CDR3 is TGTGCCTGGAAGGGGGGGGCCAAAAACATTCAGTACTTC. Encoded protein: CAWKGGAKNIQYF.

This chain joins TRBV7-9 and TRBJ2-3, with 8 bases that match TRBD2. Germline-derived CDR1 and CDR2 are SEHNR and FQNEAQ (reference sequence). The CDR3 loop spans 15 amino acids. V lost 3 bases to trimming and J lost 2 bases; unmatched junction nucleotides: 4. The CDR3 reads CASSLTSEFTDTQYF. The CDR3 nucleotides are TGTGCCAGCAGCTTGACTAGCGAGTTCACAGATACGCAGTATTTT.

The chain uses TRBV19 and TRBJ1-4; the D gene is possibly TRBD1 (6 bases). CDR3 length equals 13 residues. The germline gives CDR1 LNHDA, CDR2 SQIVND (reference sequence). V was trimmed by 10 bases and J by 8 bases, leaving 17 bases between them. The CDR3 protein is CAIGQIKGEKLFF. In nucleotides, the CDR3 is TGTGCCATTGGACAGATTAAAGGGGAAAAACTGTTTTTT.

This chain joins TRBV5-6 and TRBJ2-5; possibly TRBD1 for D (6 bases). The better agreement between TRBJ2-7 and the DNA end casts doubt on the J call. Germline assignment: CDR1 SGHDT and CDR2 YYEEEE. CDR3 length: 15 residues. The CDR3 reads CASSLFAGGQHEQYF. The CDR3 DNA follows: TGTGCCAGCAGCTTGTTCGCTGGAGGACAGCACGAGCAGTACTTC.

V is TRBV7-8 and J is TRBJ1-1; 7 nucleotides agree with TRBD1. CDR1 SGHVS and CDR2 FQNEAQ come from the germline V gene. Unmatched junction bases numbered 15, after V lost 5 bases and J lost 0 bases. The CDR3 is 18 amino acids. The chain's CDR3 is CASSLFSSTGALNTEAFF. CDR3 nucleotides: TGTGCCAGCAGCCTATTCTCCTCCACAGGGGCCCTGAACACTGAAGCTTTCTTT.

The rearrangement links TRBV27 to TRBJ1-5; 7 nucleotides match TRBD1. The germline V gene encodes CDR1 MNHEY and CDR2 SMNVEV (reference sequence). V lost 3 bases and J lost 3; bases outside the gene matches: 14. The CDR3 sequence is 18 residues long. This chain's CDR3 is CASSFLSLTGAFNQPQHF. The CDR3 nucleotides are TGTGCCAGCAGTTTTCTCTCACTTACAGGGGCCTTCAATCAGCCCCAGCATTTT.

CDR3 in amino acids: CASTREGGNYEQYF. The CDR3 DNA sequence: TGTGCCAGCACCCGGGAGGGGGGGAACTACGAGCAGTACTTC. The chain combines TRBV5-5 with TRBJ2-7; TRBD2 agrees at 8 bases. The V segment lost 6 bases and the J segment 3 bases; nucleotides outside the gene matches: 8. CDR1 is SGHKS and CDR2 is YYEKEE in the germline V gene (reference sequence). The CDR3 length is 14 residues.

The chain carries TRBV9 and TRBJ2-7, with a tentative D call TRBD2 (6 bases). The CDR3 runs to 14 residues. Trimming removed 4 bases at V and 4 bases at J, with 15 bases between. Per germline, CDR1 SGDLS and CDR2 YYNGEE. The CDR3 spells CASSLTGTPYEQYF. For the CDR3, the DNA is TGTGCCAGCAGCCTTACCGGGACTCCGTACGAGCAGTACTTC.

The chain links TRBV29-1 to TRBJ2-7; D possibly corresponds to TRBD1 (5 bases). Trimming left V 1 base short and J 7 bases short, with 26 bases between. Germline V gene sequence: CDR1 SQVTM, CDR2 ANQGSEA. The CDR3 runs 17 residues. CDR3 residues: CSVEVFRQGRERREQYF. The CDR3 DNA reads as TGCAGCGTTGAAGTGTTCAGGCAGGGTAGAGAACGTCGAGAGCAGTACTTC.

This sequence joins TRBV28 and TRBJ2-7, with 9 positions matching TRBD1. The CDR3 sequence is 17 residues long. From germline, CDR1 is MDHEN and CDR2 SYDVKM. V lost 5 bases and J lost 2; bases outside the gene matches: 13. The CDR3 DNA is TGTGCCAGCAGTCCCTATTACGGCGGACAGGGGACCTACGAGCAGTACTTC. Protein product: CASSPYYGGQGTYEQYF.